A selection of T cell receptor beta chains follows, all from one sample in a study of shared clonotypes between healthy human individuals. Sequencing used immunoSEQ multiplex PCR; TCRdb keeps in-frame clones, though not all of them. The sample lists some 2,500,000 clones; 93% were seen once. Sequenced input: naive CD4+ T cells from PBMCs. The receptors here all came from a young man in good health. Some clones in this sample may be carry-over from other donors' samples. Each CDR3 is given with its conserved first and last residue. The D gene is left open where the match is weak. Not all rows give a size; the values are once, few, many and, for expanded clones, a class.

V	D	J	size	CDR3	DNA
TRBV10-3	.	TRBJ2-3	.	CAVGAADTQYF	TGTGCCGTGGGGGCTGCAGATACGCAGTATTTT
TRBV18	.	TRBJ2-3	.	CASSPSNGNTDTQYF	TGTGCCAGCTCACCGTCGAACGGAAACACAGATACGCAGTATTTT
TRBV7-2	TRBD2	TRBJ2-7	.	CASRIRAGGMAYEQYF	TGTGCCAGCAGGATTCGAGCGGGAGGGATGGCCTACGAGCAGTACTTC
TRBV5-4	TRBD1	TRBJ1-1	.	CASSLGTDTEAFF	TGTGCCAGCAGCCTCGGGACAGACACTGAAGCTTTCTTT
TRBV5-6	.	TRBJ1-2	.	CASSLRGLRVGYTF	TGTGCCAGCAGCTTGCGGGGGCTGCGAGTAGGCTACACCTTC
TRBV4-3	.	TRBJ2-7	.	CASRRGLNAHEQYF	TGCGCCAGCAGGCGCGGGCTAAACGCCCACGAGCAGTACTTC
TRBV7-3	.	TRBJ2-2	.	CASSLERLTGELFF	TGTGCCAGCAGCTTAGAGCGGCTCACCGGGGAGCTGTTTTTT
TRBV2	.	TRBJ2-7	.	CASSELVQPYF	TGTGCCAGCAGCGAGCTGGTTCAGCCGTACTTC
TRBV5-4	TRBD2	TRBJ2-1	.	CASSLGTSGRAYNEQFF	TGTGCCAGCAGCTTGGGGACTAGCGGGAGGGCCTACAATGAGCAGTTCTTC
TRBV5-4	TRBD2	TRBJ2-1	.	CASSLRLAEPGEQFF	TGTGCCAGCAGCTTAAGGCTAGCGGAACCTGGTGAGCAGTTCTTC
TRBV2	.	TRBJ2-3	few	CASSEYTDTQYF	TGTGCCAGCAGTGAGTACACAGATACGCAGTATTTT
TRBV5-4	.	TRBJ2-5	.	CASSLGPGEETQYF	TGTGCCAGCAGCTTGGGTCCAGGGGAAGAGACCCAGTACTTC
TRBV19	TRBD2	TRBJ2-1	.	CASSRGTSGTMWLYNEQFF	TGTGCCAGTAGTAGAGGGACTAGCGGGACAATGTGGCTTTACAATGAGCAGTTCTTC
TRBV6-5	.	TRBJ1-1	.	CASSGEGGNTEAFF	TGTGCCAGCAGTGGTGAGGGTGGAAACACTGAAGCTTTCTTT
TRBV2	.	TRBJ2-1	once	CASSGGILRVGEQFF	TGTGCCAGCAGTGGGGGCATACTCAGGGTAGGAGAGCAGTTCTTC
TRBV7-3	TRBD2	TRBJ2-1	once	CASSPGTNSYNEQFF	TGTGCCAGCAGCCCCGGGACTAACTCCTACAATGAGCAGTTCTTC
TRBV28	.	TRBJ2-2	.	CASSPWGSQGQLFF	TGTGCCAGCAGCCCCTGGGGGTCCCAGGGCCAGCTGTTTTTT
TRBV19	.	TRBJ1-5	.	CASSISAPNNQPQHF	TGTGCCAGTAGTATCTCAGCCCCGAATAATCAGCCCCAGCATTTT
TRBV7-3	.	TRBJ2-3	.	CASSYRESGTDTQYF	TGTGCCAGCAGCTATAGGGAGTCGGGCACAGATACGCAGTATTTT
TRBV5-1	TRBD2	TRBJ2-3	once	CASSLGDYRGTDTQYF	TGCGCCAGCAGCTTGGGGGACTACCGGGGAACAGATACGCAGTATTTT
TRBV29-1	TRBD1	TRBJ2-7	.	CSGSQGAYEQYF	TGCAGCGGGAGTCAGGGGGCATACGAGCAGTACTTC
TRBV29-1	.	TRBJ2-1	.	CSVEETHAFSYNEQFF	TGCAGCGTTGAAGAGACGCACGCCTTCTCCTACAATGAGCAGTTCTTC
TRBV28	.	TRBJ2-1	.	CASGGREMSSYNEQFF	TGTGCCAGCGGGGGACGTGAGATGTCCTCCTACAATGAGCAGTTCTTC
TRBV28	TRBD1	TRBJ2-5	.	CASSWSRGIGLTETQYF	TGTGCCAGCTCCTGGTCCAGGGGGATTGGATTGACAGAGACCCAGTACTTC
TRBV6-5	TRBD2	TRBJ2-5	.	CASNGLAGEETQYF	TGTGCCAGCAATGGACTAGCGGGAGAGGAGACCCAGTACTTC
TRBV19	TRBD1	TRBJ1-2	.	CASSLLGTGWNYGYTF	TGTGCCAGTAGCCTACTCGGGACAGGGTGGAACTATGGCTACACCTTC
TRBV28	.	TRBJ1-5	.	CASCKGQPQHF	TGTGCCAGCTGTAAGGGACAGCCCCAGCATTTT
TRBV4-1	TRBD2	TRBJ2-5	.	CASSQRKAGLLTLGGETQYF	TGCGCCAGCAGCCAACGGAAAGCGGGACTACTTACCCTCGGGGGGGAGACCCAGTACTTC
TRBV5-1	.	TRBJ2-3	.	CASSLGGRATDTQYF	TGCGCCAGCAGCTTGGGGGGACGGGCAACAGATACGCAGTATTTT
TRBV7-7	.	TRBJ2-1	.	CASSLTGPSYNEQFF	TGTGCCAGCAGCTTAACGGGCCCTTCCTACAATGAGCAGTTCTTC
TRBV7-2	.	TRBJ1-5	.	CASREMMSNQPQHF	TGTGCCAGCAGGGAGATGATGAGCAATCAGCCCCAGCATTTT
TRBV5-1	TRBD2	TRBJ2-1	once	CASSPTSGSGGKQFF	TGCGCCAGCAGCCCGACTAGCGGGAGTGGTGGTAAGCAGTTCTTC
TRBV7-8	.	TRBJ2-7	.	CASSSGTGSSYEQYF	TGTGCCAGCAGCTCGGGGACCGGCTCCTCCTACGAGCAGTACTTC
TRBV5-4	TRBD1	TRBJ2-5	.	CASSFQGAQETQYF	TGTGCCAGCAGCTTTCAGGGGGCCCAAGAGACCCAGTACTTC
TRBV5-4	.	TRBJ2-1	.	CASSFGSEPTYNEQFF	TGTGCCAGCAGCTTTGGCAGCGAACCGACATACAATGAGCAGTTCTTC
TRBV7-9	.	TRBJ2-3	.	CASKFDYSDTQYF	TGTGCCAGCAAATTCGACTATTCAGATACGCAGTATTTT
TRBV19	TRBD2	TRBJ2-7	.	CASSMASGRYEQYF	TGTGCCAGTAGTATGGCGAGCGGGAGGTACGAGCAGTACTTC
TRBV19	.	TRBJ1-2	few	CASSNGNNYGYTF	TGTGCCAGTAGTAACGGGAACAACTATGGCTACACCTTC
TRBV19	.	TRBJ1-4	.	CASSGKINEKLFF	TGTGCCAGTAGCGGGAAGATTAATGAAAAACTGTTTTTT
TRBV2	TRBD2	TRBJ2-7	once	CASSEALAGGGEQYF	TGTGCCAGCAGTGAAGCACTAGCGGGAGGAGGCGAGCAGTACTTC
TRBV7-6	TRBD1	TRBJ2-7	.	CASSLGSGRGLYEQYF	TGTGCCAGCAGCTTAGGTAGTGGCAGGGGGCTTTACGAGCAGTACTTC
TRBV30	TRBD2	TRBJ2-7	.	CAWRETGRPGLAAYEQYF	TGTGCCTGGAGAGAAACGGGACGGCCGGGACTAGCGGCCTACGAGCAGTACTTC
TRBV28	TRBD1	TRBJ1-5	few	CASSTGQAHQPQHF	TGTGCCAGCAGCACGGGACAGGCACATCAGCCCCAGCATTTT
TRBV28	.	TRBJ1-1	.	CASGFPSTEAFF	TGTGCCAGCGGGTTTCCCAGCACTGAAGCTTTCTTT
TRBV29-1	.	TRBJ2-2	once	CSGQGSSGSPAGELFF	TGCAGTGGACAGGGAAGCAGCGGGAGCCCTGCCGGGGAGCTGTTTTTT
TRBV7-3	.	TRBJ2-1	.	CASSPSRGSYNEQFF	TGTGCCAGCAGCCCCTCCAGAGGGTCCTACAATGAGCAGTTCTTC
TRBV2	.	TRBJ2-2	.	CASFKDRNTGELFF	TGTGCCAGCTTCAAGGACAGAAACACCGGGGAGCTGTTTTTT
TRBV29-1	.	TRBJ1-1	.	CSVSMNTEAFF	TGCAGCGTATCTATGAACACTGAAGCTTTCTTT
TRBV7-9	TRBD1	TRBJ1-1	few	CASSTRQGGDTEAFF	TGTGCCAGCAGCACCCGACAGGGTGGTGACACTGAAGCTTTCTTT